Shown below are 21 T cell receptor beta chains from a single sample sequenced in a study of blood T cell repertoires in COVID-19. The protocol was immunoSEQ multiplex PCR, while the TCRdb copy is restricted to in-frame clones and leaves out a portion. The table has 50,000 or so clones, about 84% seen once. The sequencing input was peripheral blood. All receptors come from an older woman with acute or convalescent COVID-19.

The chain uses TRBV6-6 and TRBJ1-1; D gene unclear. V was trimmed by 2 bases and J by 5 bases, leaving 9 bases between them. Germline V lookup: CDR1 MNHNY, CDR2 SVGAGI (reference sequence). The CDR3 runs 13 residues. DNA for the CDR3: TGTGCCAGCAGTTACGAGGTATCAACTGAAGCTTTCTTT. Protein: CASSYEVSTEAFF.

This rearrangement joins TRBV9 to TRBJ1-2; 7 bases agree with TRBD1. The CDR3 length is 14 residues. The ends lost 4 bases at V and 6 bases at J; junction bases unmatched: 9. CDR1 is SGDLS, CDR2 YYNGEE, per germline. The chain's CDR3 is CASSHDGQEHGYTF. In DNA, the CDR3 is TGTGCCAGCAGCCACGACGGACAGGAGCATGGCTACACCTTC. Variable domain in full (rest from reference TRBV9 and TRBJ1-2): DSGVTQTPKHLITATGQRVTLRCSPRSGDLSVYWYQQSLDQGLQFLIQYYNGEERAKGNILERFSAQQFPDLHSELNLSSLELGDSALYFCASSHDGQEHGYTFGSGTRLTVV.

The J gene is TRBJ1-6, the V gene TRBV30; D is uncertain. CDR1 is GTSNPN and CDR2 is SVGIG in the germline V gene (reference sequence). This CDR3 has 14 amino acids. Between the trimmed V and J ends, which lost 0 bases and 5 bases, there was a span of 8 bases. CDR3 sequence (DNA): TGTGCCTGGAGTGTAGGCAGGCATAATTCACCCCTCCACTTT. Translating gives CAWSVGRHNSPLHF.

The rearrangement uses TRBV7-8 and TRBJ1-4; the D is unclear. The CDR3 is made up of 17 amino acids. Germline-derived CDR1 and CDR2 are SGHVS and FQNEAQ. The V gene lost 4 bases and the J gene lost 0 bases, with 15 bases spanning the gap. CDR3 residues: CASSSHSDGATNEKLFF. As DNA, the CDR3 is TGTGCCAGCAGCTCCCATTCCGACGGAGCAACTAATGAAAAACTGTTTTTT.

This clone was seen only a few times. The rearrangement joins TRBV3-1 (or the pseudogene TRBV3-2) to TRBJ1-5; maybe TRBD1 (5 bases). The CDR3 consists of 15 residues. Germline assignment: CDR1 LGHDT and CDR2 YNNKEL (reference sequence). V was trimmed by 0 bases and J by 5 bases, leaving 11 bases between them. The CDR3 protein is CASSQDGARDQPQHF. The CDR3 region has the DNA TGTGCCAGCAGCCAAGACGGCGCCAGGGATCAGCCCCAGCATTTT.

CDR3 bases: TGCAGCGTTGTCCTACCAGAGGGGGGCAATCAGCCCCAGCATTTT. Translated, it gives CSVVLPEGGNQPQHF. The rearrangement uses TRBV29-1 and TRBJ1-5, with TRBD1 as a possible D gene (6 bases). The V end lost 4 bases, the J end lost 2 bases, and 15 bases lay between the germline ends. The CDR3 runs to 15 residues. Germline V lookup: CDR1 SQVTM, CDR2 ANQGSEA.

This chain joins TRBV7-9 and TRBJ2-1; D perhaps matches TRBD2 (6 bases). Trimming took off 4 bases at V and 7 bases at J, with 26 bases between the two ends. Per the germline V gene, CDR1 is SEHNR and CDR2 is FQNEAQ (reference sequence). The CDR3 spans 18 residues. CDR3 nucleotide sequence: TGTGCCAGCAGCTCCCCCTCAAGCAGATACAGCCGGGGGAATGAGCAGTTCTTC. Its protein is CASSSPSSRYSRGNEQFF.

The rearrangement uses TRBV5-1 and TRBJ2-7; 10 bases match TRBD1. Trimming took 4 bases from V and 10 from J; bases not matched to a gene: 14. This CDR3 comprises 15 residues. CDR1 is SGHRS and CDR2 is YFSETQ in the germline V gene. Here the CDR3 DNA reads TGCGCCAGCAGCGCCCGGGACAGGGGCCCGGTCGAACAGTACTTC. Protein product: CASSARDRGPVEQYF. The full variable domain, its missing parts supplied by reference TRBV5-1 and TRBJ2-7, is KAGVTQTPRYLIKTRGQQVTLSCSPISGHRSVSWYQQTPGQGLQFLFEYFSETQRNKGNFPGRFSGRQFSNSRSEMNVSTLELGDSALYLCASSARDRGPVEQYFGPGTRLTVT.

This rearrangement joins TRBV2 to TRBJ2-3, with a weak D call TRBD2 (6 bases). Trimming took off 5 bases at V and 2 bases at J, with 14 bases between the two ends. This CDR3 region has 15 residues. Germline CDR1 reads SNHLY; CDR2 reads FYNNEI. CDR3 nucleotides: TGTGCCAGCAGTTTTAGCGGACCCCCCACAGATACGCAGTATTTT. Residues: CASSFSGPPTDTQYF.

This chain joins TRBV11-2 and TRBJ2-7, with a weak D call TRBD1 (6 bases). Germline V gene data show CDR1 as SGHAT and CDR2 as FQNNGV. The CDR3 consists of 15 residues. Trimming stripped 1 base from V and 3 bases from J, with 13 bases between. CDR3 sequence reads: CASSLVLDRDYEQYF. The CDR3 DNA is TGTGCCAGCAGCTTAGTGCTGGACAGAGACTACGAGCAGTACTTC.

The chain recombines TRBV20-1 with TRBJ2-4; 9 bases agree with TRBD2. The J segment lost 2 bases and the V segment lost 3 bases, leaving 11 bases of the junction unmatched. CDR1 is DFQATT and CDR2 is SNEGSKA in the germline V gene (reference sequence). This CDR3 comprises 17 residues. The chain's CDR3 is CSASASGEPRSKNIQYF. In DNA, the CDR3 is TGCAGTGCTAGTGCTAGCGGGGAGCCTCGTTCCAAAAACATTCAGTACTTC.

The rearrangement uses TRBV5-5 and TRBJ1-1, with a tentative D call TRBD1 (5 bases). In germline, CDR1 is SGHKS, CDR2 YYEKEE (reference sequence). This CDR3 is built from 12 residues. V lost 8 bases and J 3 bases, leaving 11 bases between the germline ends. DNA for the CDR3: TGTGCCAGTTCCTGGGGGGACACTGAAGCTTTCTTT. Its protein is CASSWGDTEAFF.

The J gene is TRBJ1-6, the V gene TRBV28; D is unresolved. The CDR3 has 17 residues. Germline-derived CDR1 and CDR2 are MDHEN and SYDVKM. V lost 4 bases to trimming and J lost 7 bases, with 20 bases between them. The CDR3 nucleotides read TGTGCCAGCAGTTCCCCCACGGCGAGCATGCGGAATTCACCCCTCCACTTT. Its protein product is CASSSPTASMRNSPLHF.

The V gene is TRBV9, the J gene TRBJ2-2; the match to TRBD2 covers 10 bases. J lost 6 bases, V lost 4 bases, and 3 bases had no gene match. The CDR3 is made up of 14 amino acids. Germline V gene sequence: CDR1 SGDLS, CDR2 YYNGEE. The DNA for the CDR3 is TGTGCCAGCAGCCGACTAGCGGGCGCCGGGGAGCTGTTTTTT. Translated: CASSRLAGAGELFF.

V gene TRBV18 combines with J gene TRBJ2-7; maybe TRBD2 (5 bases). The CDR3 extends over 14 amino acids. The V end was cut by 4 bases, the J end by 3 bases, with 13 bases between. From germline, CDR1 is KGHSH and CDR2 LQKENI. CDR3 region: CASSRGLGDYEQYF. Here the CDR3 DNA reads TGTGCCAGCTCACGCGGACTGGGAGACTACGAGCAGTACTTC.

The chain uses TRBV11-3 and TRBJ2-5; D is possibly TRBD2 (5 bases). Trimming cost V 3 bases and J 1 base, with 15 bases left between them. The germline V gene has CDR1 SGHNT and CDR2 YENEEA. The CDR3 spans 16 residues. The CDR3 here is CASSFRLLPLQETQYF. CDR3 DNA: TGTGCCAGCAGCTTTAGACTACTCCCCCTCCAAGAGACCCAGTACTTC.

This clone was observed a handful of times. The chain employs TRBV4-1 and TRBJ1-2; D unresolved. Trimming took 1 base from V and 8 from J, leaving 5 bases between them. CDR3 length: 11 residues. Per germline, CDR1 MGHRA and CDR2 YSYEKL. The CDR3 spells CASSQGLGYTF. CDR3 DNA: TGCGCCAGCAGCCAAGGTCTAGGCTACACCTTC.

The chain joins TRBV9 to TRBJ2-2, with a possible D match to TRBD2 (5 bases). Germline V lookup: CDR1 SGDLS, CDR2 YYNGEE. Trimming shortened V by 3 bases and J by 8 bases, and 17 bases separated the two germline ends. There are 15 residues in the CDR3. CDR3 region: CASSARRRGGGELFF. The CDR3 region has the DNA TGTGCCAGCAGCGCCAGACGACGGGGTGGAGGGGAGCTGTTTTTT.

V and J are TRBV5-4 and TRBJ2-4; TRBD1 matches 8 bases. The trim removed 4 bases at V and 1 base at J, leaving 7 bases unmatched. The CDR3 totals 16 residues. Looked up from germline, CDR1 is SGHNT and CDR2 is YYREEE (reference sequence). The CDR3 DNA follows: TGTGCCAGCAGCACGGACAGGGACGTGGCCAAAAACATTCAGTACTTC. Amino acid sequence: CASSTDRDVAKNIQYF.

The chain has TRBV15 and TRBJ1-1, with 7 bases lining up with TRBD1. The length of the CDR3 is 13 residues. J gave up 14 bases and V 1 base, and 10 bases lay outside the gene matches. The germline CDR1 and CDR2 sequences are LNHNV and YYDKDF (reference sequence). CDR3 in DNA: TGTGCCACCAGCAGAGTTGACCAGGGGGAAAACTTCTTT. The encoded protein is CATSRVDQGENFF.

This chain uses TRBV2 with TRBJ2-7, with 14 bases lining up with TRBD2. Trimming at V came to 6 bases and at J to 6 bases, leaving 1 base not matched to a gene. This CDR3 contains 13 residues. Germline CDR1 is SNHLY and CDR2 is FYNNEI. The CDR3 coding sequence is TGTGCCAGCAGAGGACTAGCGGGAGGCGAGCAGTACTTC. This encodes CASRGLAGGEQYF.